Shown below are 13 T cell receptor beta chains from a single sample sequenced in a study of beta chain features in type 1 diabetes. Points from the study as a whole: The study found moderately but significantly shorter TCRB CDR3s in all four CD4+ subsets of Type 1 diabetes patients.

These TCRs' antigens remain unknown. Isolated RNA was reverse transcribed in full, so expressed TCRB transcripts were sequenced. TCRdb's table, derived via immunoSEQ multiplex PCR, lists solely in-frame clones and lacks some. The sample holds 630,000 or so clones; roughly 13% are singletons and the top ten take roughly 0.04%. Sequencing was performed on naive CD4+ T cells from blood. These receptors all stem from a man younger than 35 with type 1 diabetes.

This clone was counted only a few times. The gene calls are TRBV25-1 and TRBJ2-7; D is unresolved. The CDR3 sequence is 13 residues long. Germline CDR1 is MGHDK and CDR2 is SYGVNS. Trimming removed 11 bases from V and 3 bases from J, with 17 bases in between. The DNA for the CDR3 is TGTGCCCTTCCGCCAAGCCAAGTCTACGAGCAGTACTTC. The encoded protein is CALPPSQVYEQYF.

This clone was recorded a few times. The genes are TRBV5-1 and TRBJ2-7; D is ambiguous. This CDR3 has 14 residues. Germline V CDR1 and CDR2: SGHRS, YFSETQ. Trimming shortened V by 2 bases and J by 2 bases, and 11 bases separated the two germline ends. The CDR3 nucleotides are TGCGCCAGCAGCTTTGACACGGCGACCTACGAGCAGTACTTC. Amino acids: CASSFDTATYEQYF.

The table lists this clone with a few counts. The chain has TRBV9 and TRBJ1-1; the D gene is possibly TRBD1 (6 bases). The CDR3 runs to 13 residues. Germline CDR1 and CDR2: SGDLS and YYNGEE. V was pared by 4 bases and J by 3 bases, with 10 bases between. The CDR3, as DNA: TGTGCCAGCAGCCTCAGGGGATACACTGAAGCTTTCTTT. This sequence encodes CASSLRGYTEAFF.

This clone was detected a few times. This rearrangement joins TRBV10-3 to TRBJ1-2; 8 bases match TRBD1. J lost 7 bases, V lost 2 bases, and 6 bases had no gene match. Germline V gives CDR1 ENHRY, CDR2 SYGVKD. This CDR3 spans 14 amino acids. The CDR3 loop is CAISELGTGFGYTF. The CDR3 coding sequence is TGTGCCATCAGTGAGCTGGGGACAGGCTTTGGCTACACCTTC.

This clone occurred a few times. The chain links TRBV11-2 to TRBJ2-7; 8 nucleotides align to TRBD2. V lost 2 bases to trimming and J lost 5 bases; unmatched junction nucleotides: 5. Germline V gene lookup returns CDR1 SGHAT and CDR2 FQNNGV. The CDR3 runs to 14 residues. The DNA of the CDR3 is TGTGCCAGCAGCTTAATAGCGGGGCTAGACGAGCAGTACTTC. Its protein is CASSLIAGLDEQYF.

This clone appeared a few times. The V and J genes are TRBV30 and TRBJ1-1, with TRBD1 identical over 7 bases. This CDR3 contains 12 residues. Germline loops: CDR1 GTSNPN, CDR2 SVGIG (reference sequence). V trimming: 2 bases; J trimming: 7 bases; junction bases outside the gene matches: 4. In DNA form, the CDR3 reads TGTGCCTGGAGTCAGGGGGGAGATGAAGCTTTCTTT. Protein product: CAWSQGGDEAFF.

In nucleotides, the CDR3 is TGTGCCAGCAGCGCCGGGAGGGAGCAGTACTTC. It is translated as CASSAGREQYF. This chain connects TRBV7-9 to TRBJ2-7; 7 bases align to TRBD2. Germline V gives CDR1 SEHNR, CDR2 FQNEAQ (reference sequence). The CDR3 contains 11 residues. The ends lost 5 bases at V and 7 bases at J; junction bases unmatched: 2. Full variable domain (remainder filled in from reference TRBV7-9 and TRBJ2-7): DTGVSQNPRHKITKRGQNVTFRCDPISEHNRLYWYRQTLGQGPEFLTYFQNEAQLEKSRLLSDRFSAERPKGSFSTLEIQRTEQGDSAMYLCASSAGREQYFGPGTRLTVT.

This sequence joins TRBV6-5 and TRBJ1-4; TRBD1 is a possible D gene (6 bases). The CDR3 consists of 14 residues. Looked up from germline, CDR1 is MNHEY and CDR2 is SVGAGI. Between the trimmed V and J ends, which lost 6 bases and 7 bases, there was a span of 15 bases. For the CDR3, the DNA is TGTGCCAGCAGGCGGACAGTGGGAGGTGAAAAACTGTTTTTT. It specifies CASRRTVGGEKLFF.

The chain has TRBV30 and TRBJ2-3, with TRBD2 matching 9 bases. Germline V gene data show CDR1 as GTSNPN and CDR2 as SVGIG (reference sequence). Germline trimming cut 4 bases from V and 1 base from J; bases unmatched to any gene: 3. The length of the CDR3 is 14 residues. The CDR3 reads CAWTASGGTDTQYF. Written as DNA, the CDR3 is TGTGCCTGGACCGCTAGCGGGGGCACAGATACGCAGTATTTT.

As for this clone: In the same sample, other DNA sequences code for this CDR3. This sequence joins TRBV9 and TRBJ2-3; D gene ambiguous. The CDR3 covers 12 residues. The V end lost 2 bases, the J end lost 2 bases, and 3 bases lay between the germline ends. Germline CDR1 is SGDLS and CDR2 is YYNGEE. Here the CDR3 DNA reads TGTGCCAGCAGCGTCAACACAGATACGCAGTATTTT. Protein sequence: CASSVNTDTQYF.

The J gene is TRBJ2-1, the V gene TRBV30; TRBD2 aligns across 16 bases. Germline V gene lookup returns CDR1 GTSNPN and CDR2 SVGIG (reference sequence). Trimming removed 1 base from V and 5 bases from J; junction bases left unmatched: 8. The CDR3 totals 18 residues. The CDR3 reads CAWSARGLAGGPDNEQFF. The CDR3 coding sequence is TGTGCCTGGAGTGCCCGGGGACTAGCGGGAGGGCCTGACAATGAGCAGTTCTTC.

The V and J genes are TRBV29-1 and TRBJ1-1, with TRBD1 matching over 9 bases. Per germline, CDR1 SQVTM and CDR2 ANQGSEA. The V segment lost 7 bases and the J segment 4 bases; nucleotides outside the gene matches: 10. This CDR3 region has 14 residues. The CDR3: CSANTGGIGTEAFF. Written as DNA, the CDR3 is TGCAGCGCGAACACAGGGGGCATTGGCACTGAAGCTTTCTTT.

In DNA, the CDR3 is TGTGCCAGCAGTACAGGGTCTGTCGATGAGCAGTTCTTC. Amino acid sequence: CASSTGSVDEQFF. The chain is built from TRBV27 and TRBJ2-1; weak D call: TRBD1 (6 bases). CDR3 size: 13 residues. V lost 5 bases, J lost 8 bases, and 13 bases lay in between. Germline lookup yields CDR1 MNHEY and CDR2 SMNVEV (reference sequence).